The following is a TCR beta chain sequence with its context. The CDR3 length is 15 residues. The germline gives CDR1 MGHRA, CDR2 YSYEKL. The V end lost 4 bases, the J end lost 0 bases, and 10 bases lay between the germline ends. Repertoires were generated with immunoSEQ multiplex PCR, while TCRdb's copy carries only in-frame clones and drops some. Of a few hundred thousand clones in the sample, around 83% are singletons; the top ten hold 6.8%. The source of the sample is a study of blood T cell repertoires in COVID-19. Study summary: Italy, Spain and the United States were the sources of the convalescent and acute COVID-19 samples.

In assigning cohorts, the study relied on participant-reported clinical history. The chain links TRBV4-1 to TRBJ1-5, with D perhaps matching TRBD1 (6 bases). This receptor was identified in a middle-aged woman who had recovered from COVID-19. The sample comprised PBMCs or T cells enriched from blood (not recorded which). The chain's CDR3 is CASSRRGNSNQPQHF. CDR3 coding DNA: TGCGCCAGCAGCCGCAGGGGTAATAGCAATCAGCCCCAGCATTTT.